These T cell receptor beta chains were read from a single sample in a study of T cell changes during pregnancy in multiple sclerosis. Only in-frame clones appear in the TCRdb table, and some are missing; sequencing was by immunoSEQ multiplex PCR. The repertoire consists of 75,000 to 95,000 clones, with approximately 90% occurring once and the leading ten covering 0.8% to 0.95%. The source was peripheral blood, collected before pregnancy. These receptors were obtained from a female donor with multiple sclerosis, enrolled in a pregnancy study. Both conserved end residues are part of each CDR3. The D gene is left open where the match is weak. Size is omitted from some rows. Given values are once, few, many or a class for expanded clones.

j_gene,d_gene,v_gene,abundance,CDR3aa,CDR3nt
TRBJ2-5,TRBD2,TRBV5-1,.,CASSKPAGGGETQYF,TGCGCCAGCAGCAAGCCAGCGGGAGGTGGGGAGACCCAGTACTTC
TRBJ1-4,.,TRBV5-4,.,CASSWFRGAANEKLFF,TGTGCCAGCAGCTGGTTCCGGGGGGCCGCTAATGAAAAACTGTTTTTT
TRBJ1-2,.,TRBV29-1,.,CSVERVGGVQYGYTF,TGCAGCGTTGAAAGGGTAGGCGGGGTACAGTATGGCTACACCTTC
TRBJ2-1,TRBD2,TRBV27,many,CASSWLGLAGGSSYNEQFF,TGTGCCAGCAGTTGGCTAGGGCTAGCGGGAGGGAGCTCCTACAATGAGCAGTTCTTC
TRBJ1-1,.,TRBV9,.,CASSVGLGAPRTEAFF,TGTGCCAGCAGCGTAGGTTTGGGGGCTCCTAGAACTGAAGCTTTCTTT
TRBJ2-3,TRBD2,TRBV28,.,CASSSKFGGIVNTDTQYF,TGTGCCAGCAGTTCGAAATTCGGGGGGATTGTTAACACAGATACGCAGTATTTT
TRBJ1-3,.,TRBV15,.,CATRQGSGNTIYF,TGTGCCACCAGACAGGGCTCTGGAAACACCATATATTTT
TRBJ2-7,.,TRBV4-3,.,CASSQAATGRLVAITF,TGCGCCAGCAGCCAAGCGGCGACAGGACGCCTCGTGGCGATCACATTC
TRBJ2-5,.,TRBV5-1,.,CASSLVRDQETQYF,TGCGCCAGCAGCTTGGTTCGGGATCAAGAGACCCAGTACTTC
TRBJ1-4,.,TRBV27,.,CASSYRVSGEKLFF,TGTGCCAGCAGTTACAGGGTTTCGGGTGAAAAACTGTTTTTT
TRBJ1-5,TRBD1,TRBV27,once,CASSPIQGRQPQHF,TGTGCCAGCAGTCCCATACAGGGGAGGCAGCCCCAGCATTTT
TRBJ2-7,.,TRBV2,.,CATLRGEQYF,TGTGCCACCCTCCGGGGGGAGCAGTACTTC
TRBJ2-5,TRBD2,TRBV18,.,CASSPFRTSGSGETQYF,TGTGCCAGCTCACCGTTCCGGACTAGCGGGAGTGGTGAGACCCAGTACTTC
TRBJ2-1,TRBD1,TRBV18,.,CASSPQGASYNEQFF,TGTGCCAGCTCACCGCAGGGGGCCTCCTACAATGAGCAGTTCTTC
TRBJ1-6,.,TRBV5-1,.,CASRPSGNNSPLHF,TGCGCCAGCCGGCCCTCAGGAAATAATTCACCCCTCCACTTT
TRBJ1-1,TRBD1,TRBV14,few,CASSLRQGGTEAFF,TGTGCCAGCAGCCTAAGACAGGGAGGAACTGAAGCTTTCTTT
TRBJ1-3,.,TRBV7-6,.,CASSLARASSGNTIYF,TGTGCCAGCAGCTTAGCGCGGGCCAGCTCTGGAAACACCATATATTTT
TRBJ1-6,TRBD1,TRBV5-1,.,CASSLQGRNSPLHF,TGCGCCAGCAGCTTACAGGGGCGTAATTCACCCCTCCACTTT
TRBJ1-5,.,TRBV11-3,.,CASSLDPVVPNQPQHF,TGTGCCAGCAGCTTAGATCCGGTGGTTCCCAATCAGCCCCAGCATTTT
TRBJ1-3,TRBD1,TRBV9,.,CASSVATGASGNTIYF,TGTGCCAGCAGCGTAGCGACAGGGGCCTCTGGAAACACCATATATTTT
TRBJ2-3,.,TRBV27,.,CASSRSRLSTDTQYF,TGTGCCAGCAGCCGAAGTCGACTTAGCACAGATACGCAGTATTTT
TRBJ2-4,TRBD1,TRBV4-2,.,CASSPIGTGGAKNIQYF,TGTGCCAGCAGCCCTATAGGGACAGGTGGGGCCAAAAACATTCAGTACTTC
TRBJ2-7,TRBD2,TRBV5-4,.,CASSEGLAGLYEQYF,TGTGCCAGCAGCGAGGGACTAGCGGGACTCTACGAGCAGTACTTC
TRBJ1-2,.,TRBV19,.,CASRSGQGRVGYGYTF,TGTGCCAGTAGAAGTGGGCAGGGCAGGGTTGGATATGGCTACACCTTC
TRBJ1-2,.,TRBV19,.,CASSTGSLFYGYTF,TGTGCCAGTAGTACGGGTTCCCTCTTCTATGGCTACACCTTC
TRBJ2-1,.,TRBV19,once,CASTPTQGGEQFF,TGTGCCAGTACCCCAACTCAAGGGGGTGAGCAGTTCTTC
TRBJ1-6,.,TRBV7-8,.,CASSSREGLGNSPLHF,TGTGCCAGCAGCTCCCGGGAGGGGCTTGGGAATTCACCCCTCCACTTT
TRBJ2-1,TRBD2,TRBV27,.,CASSLWAGEDEQFF,TGTGCCAGCAGTTTATGGGCGGGAGAGGATGAGCAGTTCTTC
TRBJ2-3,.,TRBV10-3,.,CAISESGLSTDTQYF,TGTGCCATCAGTGAGTCGGGCCTAAGCACAGATACGCAGTATTTT
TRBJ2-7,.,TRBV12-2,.,CASRLRLARNEQYF,TGTGCAAGTCGCCTTCGACTAGCGAGGAACGAGCAGTACTTC
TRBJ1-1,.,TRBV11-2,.,CASVMNTEAFF,TGTGCCAGCGTAATGAACACTGAAGCTTTCTTT
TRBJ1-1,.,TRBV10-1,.,CASSESGQNTEAFF,TGCGCCAGCAGTGAGTCGGGACAGAACACTGAAGCTTTCTTT
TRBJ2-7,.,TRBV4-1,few,CASSQPGFPYEQYF,TGCGCCAGCAGCCAACCGGGGTTTCCCTACGAGCAGTACTTC
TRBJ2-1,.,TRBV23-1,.,CASSPYRGSKSGRRNEQFF,TGCGCCAGCAGTCCCTACAGGGGAAGTAAAAGCGGGAGAAGGAATGAGCAGTTCTTC
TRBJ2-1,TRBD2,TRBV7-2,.,CASSSFIIAGGSLFF,TGTGCCAGCAGCTCCTTTATAATAGCGGGGGGGTCCCTGTTCTTC
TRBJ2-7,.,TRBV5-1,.,CASSLAPGNYEQYF,TGCGCCAGCAGCTTGGCCCCAGGGAACTACGAGCAGTACTTC
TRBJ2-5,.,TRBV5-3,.,CARIARWARAWETQYF,TGTGCCAGAATCGCGAGGTGGGCCAGGGCGTGGGAGACCCAGTACTTC
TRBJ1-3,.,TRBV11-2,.,CASSLKEGKNTIYF,TGTGCCAGCAGCCTAAAGGAGGGGAAAAACACCATATATTTT
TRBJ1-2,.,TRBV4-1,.,CASSPIGEGVGYTF,TGCGCCAGCAGCCCCATTGGGGAGGGGGTTGGCTACACCTTC
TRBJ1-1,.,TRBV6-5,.,CASRETAMNTEAFF,TGTGCCAGCAGAGAGACAGCGATGAACACTGAAGCTTTCTTT
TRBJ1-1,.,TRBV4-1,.,CASSPWDTNTEAFF,TGCGCCAGCAGCCCTTGGGACACGAACACTGAAGCTTTCTTT
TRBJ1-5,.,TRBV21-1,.,CASSNRTGGIQPQHF,TGTGCCAGCAGCAACCGGACAGGGGGAATTCAGCCCCAGCATTTT
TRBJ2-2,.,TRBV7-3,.,CASSLTPGANTGELFF,TGTGCCAGCAGCTTAACGCCAGGGGCCAACACCGGGGAGCTGTTTTTT
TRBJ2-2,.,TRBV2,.,CASRRHIPELFF,TGTGCCAGCAGAAGACATATTCCCGAGCTGTTTTTT